One sample yielded the 26 T cell receptor beta chains listed below, sequenced in a study of blood T cell repertoires in COVID-19. Data came from immunoSEQ multiplex PCR; TCRdb stores just in-frame clones and leaves some out. The repertoire consists of roughly 130,000 clones, with about 70% occurring once and the leading ten covering roughly 13%. Sequencing input: peripheral blood. The source is a man older than 75 with acute or convalescent COVID-19.

The genes are TRBV7-6 and TRBJ2-7, with TRBD1 identical over 7 bases. The V gene end was trimmed by 5 bases and the J gene end by 1 base; junction bases not matched to a gene: 11. Germline V gene data show CDR1 as SGHVS and CDR2 as FNYEAQ. This CDR3 has 16 amino acids. DNA of the CDR3: TGTGCCAGCAGCCAAAAGACAGGGCTTGGTTCCTACGAGCAGTACTTC. This gives the protein CASSQKTGLGSYEQYF.

The gene calls are TRBV19 and TRBJ2-1, with 11 nucleotides matching TRBD2. J gave up 6 bases and V 0 bases, and 4 bases lay outside the gene matches. This CDR3 is 16 amino acids long. Germline values: CDR1 LNHDA, CDR2 SQIVND (reference sequence). The CDR3 here is CASSIDLLAGGNEQFF. The CDR3 coding sequence is TGTGCCAGTAGTATAGATTTGCTAGCGGGGGGCAATGAGCAGTTCTTC.

This chain uses TRBV6-5 with TRBJ2-3; 10 bases agree with TRBD2. The CDR3 is 13 amino acids. The germline CDR1 and CDR2 sequences are MNHEY and SVGAGI. V dropped 7 bases and J dropped 7; count of bases not matched to a gene: 5. CDR3 coding DNA: TGTGCCAGCAAGGGACTAGCGAGTTATACGCAGTATTTT. Residues: CASKGLASYTQYF.

The chain couples TRBV27 to TRBJ2-7; 8 nucleotides match TRBD1. Germline V CDR1 and CDR2: MNHEY, SMNVEV (reference sequence). This CDR3 has 13 residues. Unmatched junction bases numbered 6, after V lost 5 bases and J lost 6 bases. The CDR3 bases are TGTGCCAGCAGTCGACAGGGGACGAGCGAGCAGTACTTC. This translates into CASSRQGTSEQYF.

This clone was picked up a small number of times. V gene TRBV7-9 combines with J gene TRBJ1-4; D perhaps matches TRBD1 (6 bases). Germline CDR1 is SEHNR and CDR2 is FQNEAQ (reference sequence). V lost 4 bases and J lost 4, with 13 bases in between. The CDR3 is 15 residues long. CDR3 DNA: TGTGCCAGCAGCTCACAGGGTGCCGTTAATGAAAAACTGTTTTTT. This translates into CASSSQGAVNEKLFF.

The chain uses TRBV7-2 and TRBJ1-5; D possibly corresponds to TRBD1 (6 bases). The CDR3 covers 15 residues. CDR1 is SGHTA, CDR2 FQGNSA, per germline. V lost 4 bases, J lost 3 bases, and 13 bases lay in between. The DNA for the CDR3 is TGTGCCAGCAGCTCAGAAGGGGGATACAATCAGCCCCAGCATTTT. Protein: CASSSEGGYNQPQHF.

V is TRBV15 and J is TRBJ1-1; D is undetermined. Germline-derived CDR1 and CDR2 are LNHNV and YYDKDF (reference sequence). The V end was cut by 0 bases, the J end by 1 base, with 6 bases between. This CDR3 comprises 14 residues. This CDR3 is CATSREEGNTEAFF. The CDR3 bases are TGTGCCACCAGCAGAGAGGAGGGGAACACTGAAGCTTTCTTT.

This chain joins TRBV5-8 and TRBJ2-1; 8 bases match TRBD1. CDR3 size: 14 residues. Germline V gene data show CDR1 as SGHTS and CDR2 as YDEGEE. V gave up 1 base and J gave up 4 bases; unmatched junction bases: 1. CDR3 sequence reads: CASSLYRGYNEQFF. The CDR3 DNA is TGTGCCAGCAGCTTGTACAGGGGGTACAATGAGCAGTTCTTC.

The chain employs TRBV5-1 and TRBJ1-1; D may be TRBD1 (5 bases). The CDR3 is 19 amino acids. The germline V gene has CDR1 SGHRS and CDR2 YFSETQ. The V end lost 3 bases, the J end lost 0 bases, and 24 bases lay between the germline ends. CDR3 loop: CASSSQPQTGSSMNTEAFF. CDR3 DNA sequence: TGCGCCAGCAGCTCCCAACCTCAAACAGGTTCTTCCATGAACACTGAAGCTTTCTTT.

CDR3: CAWSEGANQPQHF. The CDR3, as DNA: TGTGCCTGGAGTGAGGGGGCTAATCAGCCCCAGCATTTT. This chain uses TRBV30 with TRBJ1-5; TRBD1 agrees at 7 bases. The CDR3 is 13 amino acids. Germline V gives CDR1 GTSNPN, CDR2 SVGIG (reference sequence). V was pared by 1 base and J by 4 bases, with 1 base of the junction left unmatched.

V usage is TRBV6-5 and J usage is TRBJ2-6; D not resolved. The CDR3 is made up of 13 amino acids. From germline, CDR1 is MNHEY and CDR2 SVGAGI. Trimming pared 0 bases from V and 7 bases from J, leaving 4 bases between. The CDR3: CASSYSVANVLTF. CDR3 DNA: TGTGCCAGCAGTTACTCTGTAGCCAACGTCCTGACTTTC.

The V call is TRBV5-1, the J call TRBJ1-2, with D possibly matching TRBD1 (5 bases). CDR1 is SGHRS, CDR2 YFSETQ, per germline. The CDR3 sequence is 13 residues long. V lost 7 bases, J lost 8 bases, and 18 bases lay in between. DNA of the CDR3: TGCGCCAGCTCCCTGGAGGGGAGTAGGGGCTACACCTTC. Protein sequence: CASSLEGSRGYTF. The whole variable domain, filled in from reference TRBV5-1 and TRBJ1-2, reads KAGVTQTPRYLIKTRGQQVTLSCSPISGHRSVSWYQQTPGQGLQFLFEYFSETQRNKGNFPGRFSGRQFSNSRSEMNVSTLELGDSALYLCASSLEGSRGYTFGSGTRLTVV.

The chain links TRBV19 to TRBJ2-1; 11 positions match TRBD2. V lost 5 bases to trimming and J lost 1 base; unmatched junction nucleotides: 10. The CDR3 sequence is 18 residues long. CDR1 LNHDA and CDR2 SQIVND come from the germline V gene (reference sequence). DNA for the CDR3: TGTGCCAGTAGTGCGCTAGTTAGCGGGGGGGCGTCCTACAATGAGCAGTTCTTC. It yields the protein CASSALVSGGASYNEQFF.

The chain links TRBV7-9 to TRBJ1-5; D unresolved. CDR1 is SEHNR and CDR2 is FQNEAQ in the germline V gene (reference sequence). Trimming took 4 bases from V and 6 from J, leaving 16 bases between them. The CDR3 has 15 residues. The CDR3 DNA sequence: TGTGCCAGCAGCTATGCGGGCATCCCCGGTCAGCCCCAGCATTTT. This codes for CASSYAGIPGQPQHF.

The chain combines TRBV2 with TRBJ2-1; 9 nucleotides agree with TRBD2. Germline V gene sequence: CDR1 SNHLY, CDR2 FYNNEI. Unmatched junction bases numbered 6, after V lost 5 bases and J lost 4 bases. The CDR3 loop spans 15 amino acids. The CDR3 sequence is CASSRSGGTYNEQFF. Here the CDR3 DNA reads TGTGCCAGCAGTAGGAGCGGGGGGACTTACAATGAGCAGTTCTTC.

This clone was seen only a few times. The chain has TRBV2 and TRBJ1-2; no clear D. Between the trimmed V and J ends, which lost 6 bases and 5 bases, there was a span of 16 bases. The CDR3 runs 14 residues. The germline V gene encodes CDR1 SNHLY and CDR2 FYNNEI. Written as DNA, the CDR3 is TGTGCCAGCAGCACCGGTTCCATAAGATATGGCTACACCTTC. It encodes CASSTGSIRYGYTF.

The sample holds a few counts of this clone. The V call is TRBV28, the J call TRBJ1-5; 9 nucleotides align to TRBD1. V lost 10 bases and J lost 5; bases outside the gene matches: 9. The CDR3 loop spans 14 amino acids. Germline CDR1 is MDHEN and CDR2 is SYDVKM. CDR3 sequence: CATLRDREDQPQHF. The CDR3 region has the DNA TGTGCCACCCTCCGGGACAGGGAGGATCAGCCCCAGCATTTT.

V usage is TRBV4-3 and J usage is TRBJ1-1, with unresolved D. Trimming took 0 bases from V and 1 from J, leaving 6 bases between them. Germline CDR1 reads LGHNA; CDR2 reads YSLEER. This CDR3 contains 14 residues. The CDR3 loop is CASSQDSRNTEAFF. The CDR3 DNA reads as TGCGCCAGCAGCCAAGATAGCAGGAACACTGAAGCTTTCTTT.

V and J are TRBV6-2 or TRBV6-3 and TRBJ2-2; the match to TRBD2 covers 13 bases. V gave up 1 base and J gave up 1 base; unmatched junction bases: 6. Germline V lookup: CDR1 MNHEY, CDR2 SVGEGT. The CDR3 covers 19 residues. CDR3 loop: CASSYWTLAGGKNTGELFF. The CDR3, as DNA: TGTGCCAGCAGTTACTGGACACTAGCGGGGGGGAAGAACACCGGGGAGCTGTTTTTT.

The rearrangement joins TRBV5-1 to TRBJ2-5, with 8 bases identical to TRBD1. The CDR3 is 14 residues long. Looked up from germline, CDR1 is SGHRS and CDR2 is YFSETQ. Trimming cost V 4 bases and J 5 bases; bases outside gene matches: 7. The CDR3 spells CASSGSTGVETQYF. CDR3 DNA sequence: TGCGCCAGCAGCGGATCGACAGGGGTCGAGACCCAGTACTTC. The full variable domain, completed using reference TRBV5-1 and TRBJ2-5, is KAGVTQTPRYLIKTRGQQVTLSCSPISGHRSVSWYQQTPGQGLQFLFEYFSETQRNKGNFPGRFSGRQFSNSRSEMNVSTLELGDSALYLCASSGSTGVETQYFGPGTRLLVL.

The V and J genes are TRBV15 and TRBJ2-5, with 7 bases fitting TRBD2. CDR3 length: 14 amino acids. The trim removed 5 bases at V and 4 bases at J, leaving 7 bases unmatched. Germline V gene data show CDR1 as LNHNV and CDR2 as YYDKDF (reference sequence). The CDR3 DNA reads as TGTGCCACCAGCCCGGGGGGTTTGGGAGAGACCCAGTACTTC. Its translation is CATSPGGLGETQYF. Complete variable domain (other parts from reference TRBV15 and TRBJ2-5): DAMVIQNPRYQVTQFGKPVTLSCSQTLNHNVMYWYQQKSSQAPKLLFHYYDKDFNNEADTPDNFQSRRPNTSFCFLDIRSPGLGDTAMYLCATSPGGLGETQYFGPGTRLLVL.

The V and J genes are TRBV19 and TRBJ2-3; 7 bases agree with TRBD2. Germline assignment: CDR1 LNHDA and CDR2 SQIVND (reference sequence). This CDR3 region has 15 residues. The V gene end was trimmed by 3 bases and the J gene end by 3 bases; junction bases not matched to a gene: 6. Here the CDR3 DNA reads TGTGCCAGTAGTATGGGCGGGGGTACGACAGATACGCAGTATTTT. As protein: CASSMGGGTTDTQYF.

This clone was recorded only once. The rearrangement links TRBV5-8 to TRBJ2-1, with 8 nucleotides matching TRBD1. V dropped 4 bases and J dropped 6; count of bases not matched to a gene: 9. Per germline, CDR1 SGHTS and CDR2 YDEGEE. CDR3 length: 15 amino acids. This chain's CDR3 is CASSLDRDERNEQFF. DNA of the CDR3: TGTGCCAGCAGCCTGGACAGGGATGAACGCAATGAGCAGTTCTTC.

The chain couples TRBV9 to TRBJ1-5; D is undetermined. Per germline, CDR1 SGDLS and CDR2 YYNGEE. Trimming left V 0 bases short and J 4 bases short, with 11 bases between. The CDR3 runs to 15 residues. CDR3 nucleotide sequence: TGTGCCAGCAGCGTAGCCGGCGGGGAGAATCAGCCCCAGCATTTT. Protein product: CASSVAGGENQPQHF.

The gene calls are TRBV29-1 and TRBJ1-2, with D tentatively TRBD1 (6 bases). This CDR3 region has 11 residues. Germline V gene sequence: CDR1 SQVTM, CDR2 ANQGSEA. V lost 4 bases and J lost 8, with 11 bases in between. This CDR3 is CSVGGGEGYTF. Here the CDR3 DNA reads TGCAGCGTTGGAGGGGGAGAGGGCTACACCTTC.

This sequence joins TRBV6-2 or TRBV6-3 and TRBJ2-4; TRBD2 is a possible D gene (5 bases). V shed 2 bases and J shed 0 bases, with 14 bases lying between them. Germline loops: CDR1 MNHEY, CDR2 SVGEGT. This CDR3 contains 17 residues. The CDR3 loop is CASSYRGRLLAKNIQYF. For the CDR3, the DNA is TGTGCCAGCAGTTACAGAGGGCGACTCCTAGCCAAAAACATTCAGTACTTC.